The TCR beta chain under discussion was sequenced for a study of control samples from healthy donors and cancer patients. Libraries were prepared by immunoSEQ multiplex PCR; TCRdb keeps only in-frame clonotypes and omits some of them. There are approximately 89,000 clones in the sample; about 89% occur only once, and 20% to 25% lies in the top ten. The germline V gene encodes CDR1 SGHDT and CDR2 YYEEEE. The CDR3 runs to 16 residues. The V gene end was trimmed by 3 bases and the J gene end by 5 bases; junction bases not matched to a gene: 9. The sequence came from a man aged 25 to 40 in good health. Sequencing used blood. V usage is TRBV5-6 and J usage is TRBJ1-4; 8 bases align to TRBD1. CDR3 nucleotide sequence: TGTGCCAGCAGCTCACAACCGGGACAGGTCAATGAAAAACTGTTTTTT. This codes for CASSSQPGQVNEKLFF.